The 29 T cell receptor beta chains below were found in one sample sequenced in a study of molecular identifiers for immune sequencing clone quantification. TCRdb ran MiXCR on the PCR reads and lists one entry per CDR3 protein. The sample consists of about 36,000 distinct CDR3 sequences, around 20% of them appearing once. Sequenced sample: naive CD8+ T cells from blood, with Jurkat cell RNA spiked in. Indicated subset: FACS-sorted CD8+CD4-CCR7+CD45RA+ naive T cells. Receptors originate from a human donor in good health. Some libraries in this study had Jurkat cell RNA spiked in.

With regard to this clonotype: This sequence may be a read error, since a much larger clone differs from it by one base. V gene TRBV5-1 combines with J gene TRBJ2-3, with TRBD2 identical over 10 bases. Germline lookup yields CDR1 SGHRS and CDR2 YFSETQ. CDR3 length equals 14 residues. J was trimmed by 8 bases and V by 6 bases; bases with no gene match: 9. The CDR3 DNA is TGCGCCAGCAAACCAGCGGGAGGGCCGGGTACGCAGTATTTT. It specifies CASKPAGGPGTQYF. Full variable domain (outside the CDR3, taken from reference TRBV5-1 and TRBJ2-3): KAGVTQTPRYLIKTRGQQVTLSCSPISGHRSVSWYQQTPGQGLQFLFEYFSETQRNKGNFPGRFSGRQFSNSRSEMNVSTLELGDSALYLCASKPAGGPGTQYFGPGTRLTVL.

V and J are TRBV12-3 or TRBV12-4 and TRBJ2-2; 7 nucleotides match TRBD1. The CDR3 has 16 amino acids. Germline trimming cut 4 bases from V and 3 bases from J; bases unmatched to any gene: 8. The CDR3, as DNA: TGTGCCAGCAGTTCCGGGACAGTCTCGGACACCGGGGAGCTGTTTTTT. It encodes CASSSGTVSDTGELFF.

The chain couples TRBV28 to TRBJ2-5; perhaps TRBD1 as D (6 bases). The CDR3 is 12 amino acids. Germline lookup yields CDR1 MDHEN and CDR2 SYDVKM. Trimming cost V 10 bases and J 5 bases, with 14 bases left between them. The CDR3 reads CATQGLLETQYF. For the CDR3, the DNA is TGTGCCACCCAGGGGTTACTGGAGACCCAGTACTTC.

In the case of this clonotype: A read error may be the cause here, since a much bigger clone is one base away. The J gene is TRBJ2-1, the V gene TRBV20-1; perhaps TRBD2 as D (6 bases). This CDR3 comprises 15 residues. V was pared by 0 bases and J by 4 bases, with 13 bases between. CDR1 and CDR2 (germline): DFQATT, SNEGSKA (reference sequence). This CDR3 reads CSARDPLAKYNEQFF. CDR3 nucleotides: TGCAGTGCTAGAGATCCGCTAGCGAAATACAATGAGCAGTTCTTC.

The table lists this clonotype with many counts. This chain connects TRBV5-6 to TRBJ2-7; D might be TRBD2 (5 bases). Trimming took off 3 bases at V and 0 bases at J, with 10 bases between the two ends. CDR1 is SGHDT, CDR2 YYEEEE, per germline. This CDR3 has 14 amino acids. The CDR3 DNA is TGTGCCAGCAGCTCTGGACTGGTCTCCTACGAGCAGTACTTC. As protein: CASSSGLVSYEQYF.

This clonotype was seen at least ten times. V gene TRBV19 combines with J gene TRBJ1-2; TRBD1 aligns across 9 bases. Germline V gives CDR1 LNHDA, CDR2 SQIVND (reference sequence). Trimming cost V 4 bases and J 9 bases; bases outside gene matches: 9. The CDR3 has 14 amino acids. CDR3 region: CASSTGTGFFSYTF. In DNA, the CDR3 is TGTGCCAGTAGTACCGGGACAGGGTTTTTCAGCTACACCTTC.

This clonotype has at least ten counts. This chain links TRBV29-1 with TRBJ2-7; possibly TRBD2 for D (6 bases). Trimming took 4 bases from V and 0 from J, leaving 13 bases between them. CDR1 and CDR2 from the germline V gene are SQVTM and ANQGSEA. There are 14 residues in the CDR3. CDR3 sequence: CSVVAGRSSYEQYF. DNA of the CDR3: TGCAGCGTTGTGGCGGGACGCAGCTCCTACGAGCAGTACTTC.

This clonotype was picked up many times. V and J are TRBV9 and TRBJ2-5; a weak D match, TRBD1 (7 bases). CDR1 SGDLS and CDR2 YYNGEE come from the germline V gene. The V end lost 3 bases, the J end lost 5 bases, and 17 bases lay between the germline ends. The CDR3 has 15 residues. DNA of the CDR3: TGTGCCAGCAGCGACAGGGGAGGAAGCGGGGAGACCCAGTACTTC. It yields the protein CASSDRGGSGETQYF.

This clonotype was seen repeatedly, ten times or more. The J gene is TRBJ2-7, the V gene TRBV6-2 or TRBV6-3; TRBD2 agrees at 12 bases. This CDR3 has 15 residues. Germline CDR1 reads MNHEY; CDR2 reads SVGEGT. The V gene end was trimmed by 5 bases and the J gene end by 6 bases; junction bases not matched to a gene: 8. In DNA form, the CDR3 reads TGTGCCAGCAGTGACCTGACTAGCGGGAGTATCGAGCAGTACTTC. Its protein is CASSDLTSGSIEQYF.

This clonotype was seen repeatedly, ten times or more. CDR3 sequence reads: CASSYSVQARTDTQYF. CDR3 coding DNA: TGTGCCAGCAGTTACTCGGTACAGGCTCGCACAGATACGCAGTATTTT. The rearrangement joins TRBV6-2 or TRBV6-3 to TRBJ2-3, with D possibly TRBD1 on 5 matching bases. V lost 0 bases and J lost 1, with 11 bases in between. Germline CDR1 and CDR2: MNHEY and SVGEGT. There are 16 residues in the CDR3.

Comments on this clonotype: A much bigger clone sits one base away, suggesting this may be a read error. The chain joins TRBV27 to TRBJ2-1, with TRBD2 as a possible D gene (6 bases). The V gene's germline CDR1 is MNHEY and CDR2 SMNVEV (reference sequence). This CDR3 has 16 amino acids. V gave up 5 bases and J gave up 9 bases, with 23 bases separating them. In DNA, the CDR3 is TGTGCCAGCAGTGAATACGGCTGGCGGGGCTTAAGTGAGCAGTTCTTC. Its translation is CASSEYGWRGLSEQFF.

This clonotype was counted many times. The chain combines TRBV11-2 with TRBJ2-5; 11 nucleotides agree with TRBD1. Germline CDR1 and CDR2: SGHAT and FQNNGV. Trimming cost V 5 bases and J 2 bases; bases outside gene matches: 7. CDR3 length: 16 amino acids. The CDR3 coding sequence is TGTGCCAGCAGCGACCGGGACAGGGGGACACAAGAGACCCAGTACTTC. Encoded protein: CASSDRDRGTQETQYF.

This clonotype is medium-sized. The CDR3 loop is CASSQKKTSGYQETQYF. DNA for the CDR3: TGCGCCAGCAGCCAAAAAAAGACTAGCGGGTACCAAGAGACCCAGTACTTC. The chain carries TRBV4-3 and TRBJ2-5; TRBD2 aligns across 10 bases. The germline CDR1 and CDR2 sequences are LGHNA and YSLEER. The V and J ends lost 2 bases and 0 bases, in that order; junction bases with no gene match: 6. The CDR3 totals 17 residues.

This clonotype was recorded a few times. Being one base from a much bigger clone, this may be a read error. The chain recombines TRBV6-5 with TRBJ2-7, with 7 bases fitting TRBD1. This CDR3 is 15 amino acids long. From germline, CDR1 is MNHEY and CDR2 SVGAGI. V lost 6 bases to trimming and J lost 2 bases; unmatched junction nucleotides: 10. CDR3 residues: CASRSPWGQPYEQYF. The CDR3 region has the DNA TGTGCCAGCAGGTCACCTTGGGGACAGCCCTACGAGCAGTACTTC.

As for this clonotype: A much larger clone lies a single base off, so this may be a read error. The chain is built from TRBV5-6 and TRBJ2-1; D possibly corresponds to TRBD2 (5 bases). Per germline, CDR1 SGHDT and CDR2 YYEEEE. V shed 1 base and J shed 4 bases, with 18 bases lying between them. There are 17 residues in the CDR3. CDR3 sequence: CASSLRPGILLYNEQFF. CDR3 DNA: TGTGCCAGCAGCTTGCGCCCGGGGATATTACTTTACAATGAGCAGTTCTTC.

This clonotype was counted many times. This chain uses TRBV5-5 with TRBJ2-1, with 9 bases fitting TRBD2. V trimming: 1 base; J trimming: 3 bases; junction bases outside the gene matches: 2. The germline V gene has CDR1 SGHKS and CDR2 YYEKEE (reference sequence). This CDR3 region has 15 residues. This CDR3 reads CASSLIAGDYNEQFF. Written as DNA, the CDR3 is TGTGCCAGCAGCTTGATAGCGGGAGACTACAATGAGCAGTTCTTC.

This clonotype was observed a handful of times. This chain uses TRBV7-2 with TRBJ2-5; D is perhaps TRBD1 or TRBD2 (5 bases each). Germline values: CDR1 SGHTA, CDR2 FQGNSA. V was pared by 8 bases and J by 5 bases, with 24 bases between. The CDR3 covers 16 residues. As DNA, the CDR3 is TGTGCCAGCCCGTCCTATACGGGGCTGGTGGGGGAGACCCAGTACTTC. It encodes CASPSYTGLVGETQYF.

This clonotype was found many times. This chain joins TRBV12-3 or TRBV12-4 and TRBJ2-1; D gene ambiguous. The CDR3 sequence is 11 residues long. Trimming took 7 bases from V and 7 from J, leaving 8 bases between them. CDR3 loop: CASNLRNEQFF. The CDR3 coding sequence is TGTGCCAGCAATCTCCGGAATGAGCAGTTCTTC.

This clonotype was found many times. The gene calls are TRBV12-3 or TRBV12-4 and TRBJ2-1; the match to TRBD2 covers 9 bases. The V and J ends lost 5 bases and 9 bases, in that order; junction bases with no gene match: 5. The length of the CDR3 is 13 residues. CDR3 nucleotides: TGTGCCAGCAGTCCGGGACTAGCTGGTGAGCAGTTCTTC. Amino acid sequence: CASSPGLAGEQFF.

In this sample, this clonotype turned up many times. V is TRBV28 and J is TRBJ2-3; D unresolved. This CDR3 is 13 amino acids long. The germline V gene encodes CDR1 MDHEN and CDR2 SYDVKM. V dropped 4 bases and J dropped 4 bases, with 9 bases sitting between them. The CDR3 is CASSYGTADTQYF. CDR3 sequence (DNA): TGTGCCAGCAGTTATGGAACAGCAGATACGCAGTATTTT.

To note about this clonotype: Possible read error: a much larger clone is one base away. This sequence joins TRBV12-3 or TRBV12-4 and TRBJ2-7; D possibly corresponds to TRBD2 (5 bases). This CDR3 region has 13 residues. CDR3 sequence: CASSLAGLYGQYF. The CDR3 DNA reads as TGTGCCAGCAGCTTGGCAGGACTCTACGGGCAGTACTTC.

Many counts were recorded for this clonotype. The V call is TRBV24-1, the J call TRBJ2-3; the match to TRBD1 covers 7 bases. The V and J ends lost 1 base and 5 bases, in that order; junction bases with no gene match: 5. Germline V gene lookup returns CDR1 KGHDR and CDR2 SFDVKD. The CDR3 extends over 15 amino acids. DNA for the CDR3: TGTGCCACCAGTGATTTAGAGGGGGCTGAAGATACGCAGTATTTT. As protein: CATSDLEGAEDTQYF.

This clonotype was recorded many times. The chain is built from TRBV27 and TRBJ2-5; 13 positions match TRBD2. Trimming at V came to 4 bases and at J to 4 bases, leaving 6 bases not matched to a gene. CDR1 is MNHEY and CDR2 is SMNVEV in the germline V gene (reference sequence). This CDR3 comprises 16 residues. The CDR3 DNA is TGTGCCAGCAGTTCACTAGCGGGAGGGCCGAGAGAGACCCAGTACTTC. Amino acids: CASSSLAGGPRETQYF.

This clonotype was seen at least ten times. The rearrangement joins TRBV9 to TRBJ1-2, with a possible D match to TRBD1 (5 bases). The CDR3 covers 14 residues. V was shortened by 4 bases and J by 6 bases, with 16 bases between the two germline ends. Per the germline V gene, CDR1 is SGDLS and CDR2 is YYNGEE. This CDR3 is CASSLESGLDGYTF. DNA for the CDR3: TGTGCCAGCAGCTTAGAATCAGGGTTGGATGGCTACACCTTC.

The table lists this clonotype with many counts. This chain links TRBV23-1 with TRBJ2-2; tentative D call: TRBD2 (5 bases). TRBV23-1 is an open reading frame, and its role is uncertain. The CDR3 totals 18 residues. V dropped 0 bases and J dropped 3 bases, with 17 bases sitting between them. The CDR3 DNA sequence: TGCGCCAGCAGTCAATCAGGCGAGGCGGGCCAGGACACCGGGGAGCTGTTTTTT. The encoded protein is CASSQSGEAGQDTGELFF.

In the case of this clonotype: At one end the junction does not follow the germline gene, possibly because of a read error. This chain connects TRBV4-1 to TRBJ2-1; TRBD2 aligns across 9 bases. This CDR3 is built from 17 residues. The germline V gene has CDR1 MGHRA and CDR2 YSYEKL. The CDR3 bases are TGCGCCAGCAGCCAAGACAAGGCTAGCGGGATCCACAATGAACAGTTCTTC. Protein sequence: CASSQDKASGIHNEQFF.

This clonotype has a count of ten or more. V is TRBV10-3 and J is TRBJ2-7; D unresolved. The CDR3 has 13 residues. Germline V gene lookup returns CDR1 ENHRY and CDR2 SYGVKD. Trimming stripped 3 bases from V and 0 bases from J, with 6 bases between. This chain's CDR3 is CAISDPSSYEQYF. CDR3 nucleotides: TGTGCCATCAGTGATCCGTCCTCCTACGAGCAGTACTTC.

This clonotype was observed many times. The genes are TRBV29-1 and TRBJ2-7, with D perhaps being TRBD1 or TRBD2 (5 bases each). Germline lookup yields CDR1 SQVTM and CDR2 ANQGSEA. The CDR3 is 14 residues long. Deletions cut 4 bases from V and 3 bases from J, with 16 bases between. The CDR3 loop reads CSVVVGLRGYEQYF. The DNA of the CDR3 is TGCAGCGTTGTGGTCGGACTGAGGGGCTACGAGCAGTACTTC.

This clonotype was detected ten times or more. The V call is TRBV28, the J call TRBJ2-3; either TRBD1 or TRBD2 may supply D (6 bases each). Germline loops: CDR1 MDHEN, CDR2 SYDVKM. The CDR3 length is 15 residues. Trimming stripped 6 bases from V and 2 bases from J, with 15 bases between. Here the CDR3 reads CASSSHGGHTDTQYF. CDR3 bases: TGTGCCAGCAGCTCCCATGGGGGGCACACAGATACGCAGTATTTT.